This T cell receptor (beta chain) comes out of a study of blood T cell repertoires in COVID-19. TCRdb's table, derived via immunoSEQ multiplex PCR, lists solely in-frame clones and lacks some. The sample carries roughly 140,000 clones, 85% recorded once. What was sequenced was PBMCs or T cells enriched from blood (not recorded which). The clonotype comes from a woman aged 40 to 50 who had recovered from COVID-19.

The CDR3 protein is CAISSTGPPYEQYF. The CDR3 nucleotides read TGTGCCATCAGCTCGACAGGACCCCCCTACGAGCAGTACTTC. The chain combines TRBV10-3 with TRBJ2-7, with D possibly TRBD1 on 6 matching bases. V dropped 6 bases and J dropped 2 bases, with 14 bases sitting between them. CDR1 and CDR2 from the germline V gene are ENHRY and SYGVKD. The CDR3 loop spans 14 amino acids.